Listed below are T cell receptor beta chains from one sample, sequenced in a study of siplizumab effects on memory and regulatory T cells. Sequencing used immunoSEQ multiplex PCR; TCRdb keeps in-frame clones, though not all of them. Of 100,000 or so clones in the sample, 94% were seen once. Sequenced sample: Tregs sorted from blood. These TCRs come from a human donor in good health. CDR3s include the opening cysteine and the closing phenylalanine or tryptophan. Each record gives: CDR3 length, clone size, V gene, J gene, D gene, CDR3 protein, CDR3 DNA. A D gene is named only where the DNA matches it firmly. The size entry is marked missing in some rows and otherwise reads once, few, many or a size class.

length: 15; size: .; V: TRBV9; J: TRBJ2-1; D: TRBD2; CDR3: CASSEPGLALDEQFF; DNA: TGTGCCAGCAGCGAACCGGGACTAGCGTTGGATGAGCAGTTCTTC
length: 13; size: .; V: TRBV5-1; J: TRBJ1-1; D: .; CDR3: CASSLGQYTEAFF; DNA: TGCGCCAGCAGCTTAGGGCAGTACACTGAAGCTTTCTTT
length: 16; size: .; V: TRBV7-6; J: TRBJ2-2; D: TRBD2; CDR3: CASSLVGAGGAGELFF; DNA: TGTGCCAGCAGCTTAGTAGGCGCGGGAGGGGCCGGGGAGCTGTTTTTT
length: 21; size: .; V: TRBV5-1; J: TRBJ2-3; D: TRBD2; CDR3: CASSQGLRLSGRISSTDTQYF; DNA: TGCGCCAGCAGCCAGGGACTTCGTCTTAGCGGGAGGATCAGTAGCACAGATACGCAGTATTTT
length: 14; size: .; V: TRBV10-3; J: TRBJ2-3; D: TRBD2; CDR3: CAISVSGRGYTQYF; DNA: TGTGCCATCAGTGTTAGCGGGAGGGGCTATACGCAGTATTTT
length: 15; size: .; V: TRBV5-1; J: TRBJ2-2; D: TRBD1; CDR3: CASSPDRGRGGELFF; DNA: TGCGCCAGCAGCCCGGACAGGGGGCGCGGCGGGGAGCTGTTTTTT
length: 15; size: .; V: TRBV5-4; J: TRBJ1-1; D: .; CDR3: CASSLVDWATTEAFF; DNA: TGTGCCAGCAGCCTGGTCGATTGGGCAACCACTGAAGCTTTCTTT
length: 14; size: .; V: TRBV7-2; J: TRBJ2-7; D: .; CDR3: CASSLTGSWYEQYF; DNA: TGTGCCAGCAGCTTAACCGGGAGTTGGTACGAGCAGTACTTC
length: 14; size: .; V: TRBV7-7; J: TRBJ2-3; D: .; CDR3: CASSSSFRADTQYF; DNA: TGTGCCAGCAGCTCCAGCTTTAGGGCAGATACGCAGTATTTT
length: 15; size: few; V: TRBV7-3; J: TRBJ1-1; D: .; CDR3: CASSVSGVGLGEAFF; DNA: TGTGCCAGCAGCGTTTCAGGGGTTGGACTCGGTGAAGCTTTCTTT
length: 13; size: .; V: TRBV19; J: TRBJ2-1; D: .; CDR3: CASSLIRGGEQFF; DNA: TGTGCCAGTAGTCTCATTCGGGGCGGTGAGCAGTTCTTC
length: 13; size: .; V: TRBV11-2; J: TRBJ2-7; D: .; CDR3: CASSLSESTARYF; DNA: TGTGCCAGCAGCTTATCGGAGTCTACGGCGAGGTACTTC
length: 17; size: .; V: TRBV28; J: TRBJ1-1; D: .; CDR3: CASSLLGVRRGSTEAFF; DNA: TGTGCCAGCAGTTTATTAGGTGTCAGGAGGGGTAGCACTGAAGCTTTCTTT
length: 12; size: .; V: TRBV15; J: TRBJ1-6; D: .; CDR3: CATSRDPTTLHF; DNA: TGTGCCACCAGCAGAGATCCAACCACCCTCCACTTT
length: 14; size: .; V: TRBV11-3; J: TRBJ2-7; D: .; CDR3: CASSLDLASNEQYF; DNA: TGTGCCAGCAGCTTAGATCTGGCATCAAATGAGCAGTACTTC
length: 14; size: .; V: TRBV7-9; J: TRBJ1-1; D: .; CDR3: CASSSDRENTEAFF; DNA: TGTGCCAGCAGCTCGGACAGAGAAAACACTGAAGCTTTCTTT
length: 21; size: .; V: TRBV19; J: TRBJ1-5; D: TRBD1; CDR3: CASSIDVRGWRGNYSNQPQHF; DNA: TGTGCCAGTAGTATAGACGTCAGGGGGTGGAGGGGAAACTATAGCAATCAGCCCCAGCATTTT
length: 15; size: .; V: TRBV1; J: TRBJ1-2; D: .; CDR3: CTSSLSGGRLYGYTF; DNA: TGCACCAGCAGCCTATCCGGGGGGCGCCTCTATGGCTACACCTTC
length: 12; size: .; V: TRBV7-2; J: TRBJ2-3; D: .; CDR3: CASSLGRDTQYF; DNA: TGTGCCAGCAGCTTAGGGCGGGATACGCAGTATTTT
length: 13; size: .; V: TRBV19; J: TRBJ2-7; D: .; CDR3: CASIRQGGHEQYF; DNA: TGTGCCAGTATTCGGCAGGGTGGGCACGAGCAGTACTTC
length: 15; size: .; V: TRBV7-9; J: TRBJ1-4; D: .; CDR3: CASSQNYQGLEKLFF; DNA: TGTGCCAGCAGCCAAAATTACCAGGGGTTAGAAAAACTGTTTTTT
length: 15; size: .; V: TRBV30; J: TRBJ1-1; D: TRBD1; CDR3: CAWIIRQGRGTEAFF; DNA: TGTGCCTGGATTATCAGACAGGGGAGGGGCACTGAAGCTTTCTTT
length: 13; size: .; V: TRBV18; J: TRBJ1-1; D: .; CDR3: CASSVRSDTEAFF; DNA: TGTGCCAGCTCCGTCAGGTCTGACACTGAAGCTTTCTTT
length: 15; size: once; V: TRBV18; J: TRBJ2-3; D: TRBD2; CDR3: CASSRTSGVTDTQYF; DNA: TGTGCCAGCTCACGGACTAGCGGAGTCACAGATACGCAGTATTTT
length: 16; size: .; V: TRBV4-2; J: TRBJ2-1; D: TRBD1; CDR3: CASSPWTGGSYNEQFF; DNA: TGTGCCAGCAGCCCTTGGACAGGGGGCTCCTACAATGAGCAGTTCTTC
length: 12; size: .; V: TRBV5-1; J: TRBJ2-7; D: .; CDR3: CASSLGGYEQYF; DNA: TGCGCCAGCAGCTTAGGTGGGTACGAGCAGTACTTC
length: 13; size: .; V: TRBV19; J: TRBJ2-2; D: .; CDR3: CASGGPLGGELFF; DNA: TGTGCCAGCGGGGGGCCATTAGGCGGGGAGCTGTTTTTT
length: 13; size: once; V: TRBV10-3; J: TRBJ1-5; D: .; CDR3: CAIRDSSNQPQHF; DNA: TGTGCCATCAGGGACAGTAGCAATCAGCCCCAGCATTTT